A selection of T cell receptor beta chains follows, all from one sample in a study of identical twins. MiXCR, applied by TCRdb to the 5' RACE reads, yields one record per CDR3 protein. The sample records 200,000 to 300,000 distinct CDR3 sequences, about 7.5% being singletons. The data were also submitted as part of a second study, on yellow fever vaccine responses in identical twins.

Sequenced material: CD8+ T cells sorted from blood. Every receptor here comes from a woman aged 18 to 35 in good health. CDR3s include the opening cysteine and the closing phenylalanine or tryptophan. The D gene is left open where the match is weak. Not every row has a clone size; where given, it reads once, few, many or a size class.

J gene | clone size | D gene | V gene | CDR3 DNA | CDR3 protein
TRBJ2-3 | many | NA | TRBV5-1 | TGCGCCAGCAGCTTGGCCTCATGGACAGTCCATAGCACAGATACGCAGTATTTT | CASSLASWTVHSTDTQYF
TRBJ2-7 | few | NA | TRBV7-9 | TGTGCCAGCAGCCCTCGCCGGGGGGCATCCTACGAGCAGTACTTC | CASSPRRGASYEQYF
TRBJ2-1 | many | TRBD2 | TRBV6-1 | TGTGCCAGTGGGTGGGGAGCGGGAGGTAATGAGCAGTTCTTC | CASGWGAGGNEQFF
TRBJ2-7 | NA | NA | TRBV7-9 | TGTGCCAGCAGCTTACGAGGGGAACGTGGATCCTACGAGCAGTACTTC | CASSLRGERGSYEQYF
TRBJ1-5 | many | NA | TRBV4-1 | TGCGCCAGCAGCCAAGAGCCCAATCAGCCCCAGCATTTT | CASSQEPNQPQHF
TRBJ2-7 | many | NA | TRBV12-3/TRBV12-4 | TGTGCCAGCAGTTTAACAGGGCCCAGGGACGAGCAGTACTTC | CASSLTGPRDEQYF
TRBJ2-3 | NA | TRBD2 | TRBV2 | TGTGCCAGCAGTGGAGAGGGGCGGGGGGTAAGCACAGATACGCAGTATTTT | CASSGEGRGVSTDTQYF
TRBJ1-1 | NA | TRBD1 | TRBV9 | TGTGCCAGCAGCGTAGGACCACAGGGGATGAACACTGAAGCTTTCTTT | CASSVGPQGMNTEAFF
TRBJ2-7 | many | NA | TRBV29-1 | TGCAGCGTTGAAGATCCGGACTCCTACGAGCAGTACTTC | CSVEDPDSYEQYF
TRBJ2-1 | NA | NA | TRBV6-5 | TGTGCCAGCAGTTACTCCAGCGGTCATAGCTCCTACAATGAGCAGTTCTTC | CASSYSSGHSSYNEQFF
TRBJ2-1 | few | TRBD2 | TRBV28 | TGTGCCAGCAGTTTACTAGCGGCCTACAATGAGCAGTTCTTC | CASSLLAAYNEQFF
TRBJ2-1 | NA | TRBD2 | TRBV20-1 | TGCAGTGCCCTCTCCGGGACTAGCGGTGACAATGAGCAGTTCTTC | CSALSGTSGDNEQFF
TRBJ1-6 | many | TRBD1 | TRBV27 | TGTGCCAGCGGACAGGGAGGTTCCAATTCACCCCTCCACTTT | CASGQGGSNSPLHF
TRBJ2-7 | NA | NA | TRBV7-8 | TGTGCCAGCAGCGTTAGCTACCATTACGAGCAGTACTTC | CASSVSYHYEQYF
TRBJ2-2 | many | TRBD1 | TRBV29-1 | TGCAGCGTTTTCGAGACAGGGCCCACCGGGGAGCTGTTTTTT | CSVFETGPTGELFF
TRBJ2-2 | few | TRBD1 | TRBV11-1 | TGTGCCAGCAGCTTAACGAGGACAGGGGGCGGTTTGAACACCGGGGAGCTGTTTTTT | CASSLTRTGGGLNTGELFF
TRBJ2-7 | many | NA | TRBV11-2 | TGTGCCAGCAGCTTGAGTAGGCCAGGGGCTGACGAGCAGTACTTC | CASSLSRPGADEQYF
TRBJ1-2 | many | TRBD1 | TRBV6-1 | TGTGCCAGCAGTCTTACGGCGACAGGGCCGGATGGCTACACCTTC | CASSLTATGPDGYTF
TRBJ2-3 | many | TRBD2 | TRBV5-1 | TGCGCCAGCAGCAAAACTAGCGGGAGAGCGGATACGCAGTATTTT | CASSKTSGRADTQYF
TRBJ2-1 | many | TRBD2 | TRBV4-1 | TGCGCCAGCAGCCAGTTCCCGCGGGAGGGGTCCTACAATGAGCAGTTCTTC | CASSQFPREGSYNEQFF
TRBJ2-1 | few | TRBD2 | TRBV4-1 | TGCGCCAGCAGCCAGGAACTAGCGAGAACTAAAAATGAGCAGTTCTTC | CASSQELARTKNEQFF
TRBJ2-1 | few | TRBD2 | TRBV6-1 | TGTGCCAGCAGCCCGGGACTAGCGGATATCAACTCCTACAATGAGCAGTTCTTC | CASSPGLADINSYNEQFF
TRBJ2-6 | many | NA | TRBV4-1 | TGCGCCAGCAGCCAAGATTTCCCTGGGGCCAACGTCCTGACTTTC | CASSQDFPGANVLTF
TRBJ1-2 | NA | NA | TRBV4-1 | TGCGCCAGCAGCCAAGTACTAGGGGTTGGCTACACCTTC | CASSQVLGVGYTF
TRBJ1-2 | few | NA | TRBV7-9 | TGTGCCAGCAGCATCAGTCCCAGGGTTGGCTACACCTTC | CASSISPRVGYTF
TRBJ1-5 | few | NA | TRBV20-1 | TGCAGTGCTAGAGCTGGGCCAGTGCTTGAAGCTAGCAATCAGCCCCAGCATTTT | CSARAGPVLEASNQPQHF
TRBJ2-1 | many | NA | TRBV7-9 | TGTGCCAGCTTTCCCAGGGGCAATGAGCAGTTCTTC | CASFPRGNEQFF
TRBJ2-3 | many | NA | TRBV15 | TGTGCCACCAGCGTTAGCACAGATACGCAGTATTTT | CATSVSTDTQYF
TRBJ1-1 | few | NA | TRBV6-2/TRBV6-3 | TGTGCCAGCAGTTACGGGACGGTTGAAGCTTTCTTT | CASSYGTVEAFF
TRBJ2-7 | NA | NA | TRBV13 | TGTGCCAGCAGCGCCCGGGACCTCGGGACTTCCTACGAGCAGTACTTC | CASSARDLGTSYEQYF
TRBJ2-7 | few | TRBD1 | TRBV7-9 | TGTGCCAGCAGCACCCCGGGACAGACCTACGAGCAGTACTTC | CASSTPGQTYEQYF
TRBJ2-1 | many | TRBD2 | TRBV10-3 | TGTGCCATCAGTGGGACCGGGACTAGCGGGAGACTTGGTCCAAGCAATGAGCAGTTCTTC | CAISGTGTSGRLGPSNEQFF
TRBJ2-1 | few | TRBD1 | TRBV7-9 | TGTGCCAGCCGGGACAGGGAATACAATGAGCAGTTCTTC | CASRDREYNEQFF
TRBJ2-5 | NA | TRBD1 | TRBV11-2 | TGTGCCAGCAGCACTAGACAGGGTGGAGAAGAGACCCAGTACTTC | CASSTRQGGEETQYF
TRBJ2-1 | few | TRBD2 | TRBV7-8 | TGTGCCAGCAGCTTAGCTGGCGGGGGTCCCCGCGGGGGCAATGAGCAGTTCTTC | CASSLAGGGPRGGNEQFF
TRBJ2-1 | many | NA | TRBV24-1 | TGTGCCACCAGTGATTTAGCAGGGGCCTACAATGAGCAGTTCTTC | CATSDLAGAYNEQFF
TRBJ1-4 | many | NA | TRBV7-9 | TGTGCCAGCAGCACCGACAGCGCGCGCGAAAAACTGTTTTTT | CASSTDSAREKLFF
TRBJ2-1 | few | TRBD1 | TRBV20-1 | TGCAGTGCTAGTTGGGCGGACAGGCTCAACAATGAGCAGTTCTTC | CSASWADRLNNEQFF
TRBJ2-5 | NA | TRBD2 | TRBV28 | TGTGCCAGCAGTTTAATTAGCGGGGGGCAACACGAACAAGAGACCCAGTACTTC | CASSLISGGQHEQETQYF